This T cell receptor (beta chain) was retrieved from a study of glioma-infiltrating T cells after dendritic cell vaccination. Study in general: Monocyte-derived dendritic cells, cultured approximately 7 days with IL-4 and GM-CSF, were pulsed with autologous tumor lysate.

The CDR3 has 13 residues. The germline V and J ends were trimmed by 7 bases and 3 bases, with 14 bases remaining between them. Per germline, CDR1 SGHKS and CDR2 YYEKEE (reference sequence). TCRdb's table, derived via immunoSEQ multiplex PCR, lists solely in-frame clones and lacks some. Of some 100,000 clones in the sample, about 83% were seen once. The material was blood, obtained before dendritic cell vaccination. The origin of this receptor is a human donor with glioblastoma. The chain couples TRBV5-5 to TRBJ2-7, with TRBD2 as a possible D gene (5 bases). The CDR3 bases are TGTGCCAGCCAAGGGAGACCCGACTACGAGCAGTACTTC. Translation gives CASQGRPDYEQYF.